This T cell receptor beta chain was documented in a study of tumor-infiltrating lymphocytes in primary liver carcinoma. Study-wide context: All patients, whether men or women, fell within 30 to 69 years of age. Staged T1-T3 N0M0, the tumors had sizes that ranged from about 4 to 10 cm across.

Total RNA and DNA came together from approximately 20-30 mg of bulk tissue without cell sorting. Starting from 500 ng of total RNA, TCR beta cDNA was produced with a primer in the constant region. Libraries of TCR beta came from three nested multiplex PCR rounds with slightly modified ARM-PCR. PCR rounds one and two used TRBV1-TRBV30 forward primers with a C-beta reverse primer for around 9 cycles each. Via MiXCR, TCRdb re-called the multiplex PCR reads, giving one row per CDR3 protein. The sample lists roughly 120,000 distinct CDR3 sequences; about two thirds were seen once. V dropped 0 bases and J dropped 10 bases, with 15 bases sitting between them. In germline, CDR1 is SGHDN, CDR2 FVKESK. The CDR3 is made up of 14 amino acids.

The chain employs TRBV14 and TRBJ1-1; D is possibly TRBD1 (5 bases). This TCR was recovered from a woman aged 60 to 75 with primary liver carcinoma and hepatitis B virus infection. Sequenced sample: tumor-adjacent normal liver tissue. The CDR3 DNA is TGTGCCAGCAGCCAAGATCAGGGCCCTTACCCAGCTTTCTTT. Residues: CASSQDQGPYPAFF.